The 16 T cell receptor beta chains presented below share a single source sample, sequenced in a study of PD-1 blockade in classical Hodgkin lymphoma. Each patient experienced a relapse that followed autologous stem cell transplantation, and brentuximab vedotin exposure varied. Clones were read by immunoSEQ multiplex PCR, and TCRdb kept only the in-frame ones, dropping some. Among 100,000 or so clones listed, around 89% were seen once. The source material was peripheral blood mononuclear cells (PBMCs), sampled before the second cycle of nivolumab. The receptors come from a human donor with classical Hodgkin lymphoma.

The V and J genes are TRBV29-1 and TRBJ2-7, with 9 bases that match TRBD1. Germline CDR1 reads SQVTM; CDR2 reads ANQGSEA. This CDR3 has 13 residues. With V trimmed by 5 bases and J by 2 bases, 4 bases remained unmatched. CDR3 sequence reads: CSVWGDRAYEQYF. For the CDR3, the DNA is TGCAGCGTTTGGGGGGACAGGGCCTACGAGCAGTACTTC.

The chain has TRBV5-5 and TRBJ1-5; no definite D call. The CDR3 is 16 amino acids. V lost 0 bases and J lost 1, with 11 bases in between. In germline, CDR1 is SGHKS, CDR2 YYEKEE (reference sequence). In DNA, the CDR3 is TGTGCCAGCAGCTTGGCGCCGGGTTTAAGCAATCAGCCCCAGCATTTT. This encodes CASSLAPGLSNQPQHF.

This clone came up a few times. This chain connects TRBV5-5 to TRBJ2-7; D possibly corresponds to TRBD1 (6 bases). V was trimmed by 4 bases and J by 2 bases, leaving 16 bases between them. CDR1 and CDR2 from the germline V gene are SGHKS and YYEKEE (reference sequence). This CDR3 has 15 residues. The CDR3, as DNA: TGTGCCAGCAGCAAATCCAGGGGCACCCCCTACGAGCAGTACTTC. Residues: CASSKSRGTPYEQYF. The variable domain in full, with the rest retrieved from reference TRBV5-5 and TRBJ2-7, is DAGVTQSPTHLIKTRGQQVTLRCSPISGHKSVSWYQQVLGQGPQFIFQYYEKEERGRGNFPDRFSARQFPNYSSELNVNALLLGDSALYLCASSKSRGTPYEQYFGPGTRLTVT.

The chain uses TRBV27 and TRBJ2-7; D remains unclear. Germline V gene lookup returns CDR1 MNHEY and CDR2 SMNVEV (reference sequence). The CDR3 runs to 13 residues. V was cut by 5 bases and J by 1 base, with 9 bases left in between. Here the CDR3 DNA reads TGTGCCAGCAGTCCCACTGGGTCCTACGAGCAGTACTTC. Translation: CASSPTGSYEQYF.

This rearrangement joins TRBV5-6 to TRBJ1-1; D ambiguous. V gave up 0 bases and J gave up 11 bases, with 11 bases separating them. CDR3 length: 12 residues. CDR1 is SGHDT and CDR2 is YYEEEE in the germline V gene. CDR3 sequence (DNA): TGTGCCAGCAGCTTGGATCCTGATCGGGCTTTCTTT. Translation: CASSLDPDRAFF.

This clone was counted between two and nine times. The J gene is TRBJ1-5, the V gene TRBV5-1; the D is unclear. In germline, CDR1 is SGHRS, CDR2 YFSETQ. V was cut by 5 bases and J by 0 bases, with 6 bases left in between. This CDR3 has 13 residues. CDR3: CASRTDSNQPQHF. Written as DNA, the CDR3 is TGCGCCAGCAGGACGGATAGCAATCAGCCCCAGCATTTT.

CDR3 in DNA: TGTGCCAGCAGCTTAGGGGCGGGGTCCTACAATGAGCAGTTCTTC. Its protein is CASSLGAGSYNEQFF. The chain employs TRBV7-6 and TRBJ2-1; TRBD2 might be the D (6 bases). Germline CDR1 and CDR2: SGHVS and FNYEAQ. Trimming took 1 base from V and 1 from J, leaving 8 bases between them. This CDR3 spans 15 amino acids.

The chain employs TRBV12-5 and TRBJ2-7; D unresolved. In germline, CDR1 is LGHNT, CDR2 FRNRAP. The CDR3 extends over 15 amino acids. The ends were cut back, 4 bases at V and 0 bases at J, with 13 bases in the middle. CDR3 nucleotides: TGTGCTAGTGGTTCCCGAACCGTCATCTCCTACGAGCAGTACTTC. Protein: CASGSRTVISYEQYF.

The chain joins TRBV14 to TRBJ2-5; TRBD2 might be the D (5 bases). CDR1 SGHDN and CDR2 FVKESK come from the germline V gene. Trimming cost V 2 bases and J 0 bases, with 13 bases left between them. This CDR3 spans 16 amino acids. Here the CDR3 reads CASSQLYGLYQETQYF. The CDR3, as DNA: TGTGCCAGCAGCCAACTCTACGGACTGTACCAAGAGACCCAGTACTTC.

V is TRBV7-5 and J is TRBJ2-7; the table's D call TRBD1 went unverified against the DNA. TRBV7-5 is a pseudogene locus. The CDR3 has 13 residues. CDR3 coding DNA: TGTGCCAGAAGTTCCGACAGGTTTGGGGAGCAGTACTTC. Translated: CARSSDRFGEQYF.

This rearrangement joins TRBV29-1 to TRBJ2-5; TRBD2 matches at 9 bases. V lost 5 bases to trimming and J lost 5 bases; unmatched junction nucleotides: 6. In germline, CDR1 is SQVTM, CDR2 ANQGSEA. The CDR3 covers 13 residues. CDR3 in amino acids: CSVRAGGHETQYF. Written as DNA, the CDR3 is TGCAGCGTTCGGGCGGGGGGGCACGAGACCCAGTACTTC.

This sequence joins TRBV19 and TRBJ1-5; the D is unclear. The germline V gene has CDR1 LNHDA and CDR2 SQIVND (reference sequence). Trimming removed 1 base at V and 2 bases at J, with 12 bases between. The CDR3 sequence is 16 residues long. CDR3 DNA: TGTGCCAGTAGTATAGTTGGCGGCTTTGGCAATCAGCCCCAGCATTTT. Encoded protein: CASSIVGGFGNQPQHF.

This clone was seen once. The V call is TRBV11-3, the J call TRBJ2-1; tentative D call: TRBD2 (6 bases). The V end was cut by 5 bases, the J end by 4 bases, with 18 bases between. The CDR3 totals 16 residues. The germline CDR1 and CDR2 sequences are SGHNT and YENEEA. CDR3 bases: TGTGCCAGCAGCCCAGGAGGGGATCCTCGTTACAATGAGCAGTTCTTC. Residues: CASSPGGDPRYNEQFF. The full variable domain, in which reference TRBV11-3 and TRBJ2-1 provide the parts outside the CDR3, is EAGVVQSPRYKIIEKKQPVAFWCNPISGHNTLYWYLQNLGQGPELLIRYENEEAVDDSQLPKDRFSAERLKGVDSTLKIQPAELGDSAVYLCASSPGGDPRYNEQFFGPGTRLTVL.

The V call is TRBV19, the J call TRBJ2-3; a possible D gene is TRBD2 (5 bases). The V gene lost 6 bases and the J gene lost 1 base, with 8 bases spanning the gap. Germline V gene lookup returns CDR1 LNHDA and CDR2 SQIVND (reference sequence). This CDR3 region has 13 residues. The CDR3 sequence is CASRISGTDTQYF. The CDR3 bases are TGTGCCAGTAGGATTAGCGGCACAGATACGCAGTATTTT.

The genes are TRBV7-8 and TRBJ2-7, with D perhaps given as TRBD1 or TRBD2 (5 bases each). Trimming shortened V by 0 bases and J by 5 bases, and 11 bases separated the two germline ends. Germline values: CDR1 SGHVS, CDR2 FQNEAQ. This CDR3 region has 14 residues. CDR3 region: CASSLAGPVHEQYF. CDR3 DNA: TGTGCCAGCAGCTTAGCGGGACCTGTCCACGAGCAGTACTTC.

V is TRBV5-6 and J is TRBJ1-1, with D perhaps TRBD1 (5 bases). V lost 2 bases to trimming and J lost 8 bases, with 25 bases between them. Looked up from germline, CDR1 is SGHDT and CDR2 is YYEEEE. This CDR3 has 17 residues. The CDR3 coding sequence is TGTGCCAGCAGCTTCACCTTGGGATGGGGGAGGATAGCAGAAGCTTTCTTT. It translates to CASSFTLGWGRIAEAFF.